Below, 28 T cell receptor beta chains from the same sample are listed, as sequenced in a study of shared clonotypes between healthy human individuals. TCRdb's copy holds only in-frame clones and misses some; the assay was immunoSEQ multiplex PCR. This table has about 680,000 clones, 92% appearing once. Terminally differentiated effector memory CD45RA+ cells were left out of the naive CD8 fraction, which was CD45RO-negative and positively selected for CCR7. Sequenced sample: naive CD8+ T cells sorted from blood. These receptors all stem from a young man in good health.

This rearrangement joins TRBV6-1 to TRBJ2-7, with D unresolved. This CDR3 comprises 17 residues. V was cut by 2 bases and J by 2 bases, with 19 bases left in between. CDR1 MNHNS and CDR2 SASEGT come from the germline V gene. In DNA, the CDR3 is TGTGCCAGCAGTGAATGGAAGTCGGCTTCCCTGGCCTACGAGCAGTACTTC. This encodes CASSEWKSASLAYEQYF.

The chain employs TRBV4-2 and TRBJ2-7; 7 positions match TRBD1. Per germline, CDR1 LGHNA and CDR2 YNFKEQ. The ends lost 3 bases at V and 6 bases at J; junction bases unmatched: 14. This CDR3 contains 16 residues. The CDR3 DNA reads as TGTGCCAGCAGCCACTACCCGGGACAGACGAACGCCGAGCAGTACTTC. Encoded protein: CASSHYPGQTNAEQYF.

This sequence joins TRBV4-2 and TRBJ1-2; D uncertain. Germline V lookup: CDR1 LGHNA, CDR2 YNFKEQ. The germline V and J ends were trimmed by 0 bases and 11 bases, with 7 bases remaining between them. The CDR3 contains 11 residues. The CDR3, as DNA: TGTGCCAGCAGCCAAGATCTAAAATACACCTTC. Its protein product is CASSQDLKYTF.

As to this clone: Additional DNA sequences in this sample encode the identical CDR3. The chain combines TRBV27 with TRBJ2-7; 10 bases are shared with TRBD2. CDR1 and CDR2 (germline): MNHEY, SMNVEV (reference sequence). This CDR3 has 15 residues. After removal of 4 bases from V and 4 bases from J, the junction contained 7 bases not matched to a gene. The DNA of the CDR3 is TGTGCCAGCAGTTCCAGGACTAGCGGATCTTACGAGCAGTACTTC. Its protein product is CASSSRTSGSYEQYF.

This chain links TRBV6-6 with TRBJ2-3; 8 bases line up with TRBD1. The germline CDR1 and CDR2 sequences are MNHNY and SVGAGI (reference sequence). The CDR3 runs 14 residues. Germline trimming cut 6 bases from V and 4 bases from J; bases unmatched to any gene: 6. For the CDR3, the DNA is TGTGCCAGCAGCGGACAGGGTCTTGCAGATACGCAGTATTTT. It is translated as CASSGQGLADTQYF.

The CDR3 here is CASSDFYGYTF. For the CDR3, the DNA is TGTGCCAGCAGTGATTTCTATGGCTACACCTTC. The chain combines TRBV2 with TRBJ1-2; D is uncertain. Germline CDR1 reads SNHLY; CDR2 reads FYNNEI. V lost 3 bases and J lost 4, with 3 bases in between. This CDR3 comprises 11 residues.

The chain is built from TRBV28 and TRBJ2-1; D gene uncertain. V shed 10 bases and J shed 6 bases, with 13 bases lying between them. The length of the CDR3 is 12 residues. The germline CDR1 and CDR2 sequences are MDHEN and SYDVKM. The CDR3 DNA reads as TGTGCCATACCCCCCTCCGGCAATGAGCAGTTCTTC. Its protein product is CAIPPSGNEQFF.

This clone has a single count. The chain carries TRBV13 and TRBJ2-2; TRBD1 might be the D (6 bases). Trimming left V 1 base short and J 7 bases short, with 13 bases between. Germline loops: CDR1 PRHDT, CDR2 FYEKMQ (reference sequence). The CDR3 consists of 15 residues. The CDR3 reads CASSLDQGSDGELFF. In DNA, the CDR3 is TGTGCCAGCAGCTTAGACCAGGGGTCGGACGGGGAGCTGTTTTTT.

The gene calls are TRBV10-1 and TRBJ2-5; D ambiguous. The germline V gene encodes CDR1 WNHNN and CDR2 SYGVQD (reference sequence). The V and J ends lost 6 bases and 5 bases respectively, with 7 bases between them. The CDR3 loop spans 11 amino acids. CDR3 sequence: CASRSPETQYF. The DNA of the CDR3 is TGCGCCAGCAGGAGTCCGGAGACCCAGTACTTC.

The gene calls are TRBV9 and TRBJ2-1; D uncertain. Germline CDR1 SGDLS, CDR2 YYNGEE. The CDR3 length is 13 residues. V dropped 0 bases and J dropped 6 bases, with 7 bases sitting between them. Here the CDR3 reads CASSVVDGNEQFF. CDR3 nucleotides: TGTGCCAGCAGCGTAGTAGATGGCAATGAGCAGTTCTTC. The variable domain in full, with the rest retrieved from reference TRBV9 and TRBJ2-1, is DSGVTQTPKHLITATGQRVTLRCSPRSGDLSVYWYQQSLDQGLQFLIQYYNGEERAKGNILERFSAQQFPDLHSELNLSSLELGDSALYFCASSVVDGNEQFFGPGTRLTVL.

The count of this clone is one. The CDR3 reads CASSFNRGESGITDTQYF. CDR3 bases: TGTGCCAGCAGCTTTAACAGGGGAGAAAGTGGTATCACAGATACGCAGTATTTT. This chain uses TRBV7-9 with TRBJ2-3; 7 bases are a match to TRBD1. The junction had 14 bases not matched to a gene; V was cut back by 3 bases and J by 2 bases. Germline CDR1 reads SEHNR; CDR2 reads FQNEAQ (reference sequence). The CDR3 has 18 residues.

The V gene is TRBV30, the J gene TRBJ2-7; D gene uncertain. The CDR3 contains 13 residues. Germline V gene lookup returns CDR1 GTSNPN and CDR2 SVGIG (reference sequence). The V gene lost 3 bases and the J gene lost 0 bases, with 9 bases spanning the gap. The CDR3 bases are TGTGCCTGGAGGGCCATAAGCTCCTACGAGCAGTACTTC. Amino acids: CAWRAISSYEQYF.

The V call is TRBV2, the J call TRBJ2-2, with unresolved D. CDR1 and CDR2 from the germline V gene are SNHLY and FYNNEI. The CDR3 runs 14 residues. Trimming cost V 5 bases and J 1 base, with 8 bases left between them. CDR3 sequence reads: CASSRGWNTGELFF. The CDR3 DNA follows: TGTGCCAGCAGTCGAGGTTGGAACACCGGGGAGCTGTTTTTT.

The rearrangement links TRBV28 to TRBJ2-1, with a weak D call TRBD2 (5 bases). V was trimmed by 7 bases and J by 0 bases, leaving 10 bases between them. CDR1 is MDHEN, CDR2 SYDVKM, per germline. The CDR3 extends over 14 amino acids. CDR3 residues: CASKEAVSYNEQFF. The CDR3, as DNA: TGTGCCAGCAAGGAGGCCGTCTCCTACAATGAGCAGTTCTTC.

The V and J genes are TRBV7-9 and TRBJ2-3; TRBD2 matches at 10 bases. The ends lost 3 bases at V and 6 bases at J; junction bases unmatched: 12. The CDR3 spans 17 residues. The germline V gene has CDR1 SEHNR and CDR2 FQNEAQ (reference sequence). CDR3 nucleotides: TGTGCCAGCAGCTTGCCTCTAGCGGGAGCCTCGCGGGATACGCAGTATTTT. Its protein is CASSLPLAGASRDTQYF.

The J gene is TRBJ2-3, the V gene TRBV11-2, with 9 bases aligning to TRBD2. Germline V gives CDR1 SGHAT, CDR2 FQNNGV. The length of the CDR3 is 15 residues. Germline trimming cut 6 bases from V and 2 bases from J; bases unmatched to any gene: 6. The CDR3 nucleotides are TGTGCCAGCAGGAAGTTAGCGGGAGCCACAGATACGCAGTATTTT. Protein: CASRKLAGATDTQYF.

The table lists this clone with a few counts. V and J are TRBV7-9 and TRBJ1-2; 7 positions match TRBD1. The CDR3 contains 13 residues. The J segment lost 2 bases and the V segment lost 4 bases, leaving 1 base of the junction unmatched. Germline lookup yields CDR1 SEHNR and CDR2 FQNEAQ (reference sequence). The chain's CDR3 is CASSSTGNYGYTF. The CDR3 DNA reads TGTGCCAGCAGCTCGACAGGGAACTATGGCTACACCTTC.

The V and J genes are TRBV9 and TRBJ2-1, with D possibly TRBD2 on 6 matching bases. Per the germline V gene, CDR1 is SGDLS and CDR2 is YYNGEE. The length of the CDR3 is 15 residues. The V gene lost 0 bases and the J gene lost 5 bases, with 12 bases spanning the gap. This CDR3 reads CASSVDGSINNEQFF. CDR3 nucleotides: TGTGCCAGCAGCGTAGACGGGAGTATAAACAATGAGCAGTTCTTC.

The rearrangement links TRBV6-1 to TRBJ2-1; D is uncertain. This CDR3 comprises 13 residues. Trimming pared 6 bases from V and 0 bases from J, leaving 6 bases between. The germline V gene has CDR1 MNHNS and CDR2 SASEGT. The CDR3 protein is CASRERSYNEQFF. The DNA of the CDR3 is TGTGCCAGCAGGGAACGCTCCTACAATGAGCAGTTCTTC.

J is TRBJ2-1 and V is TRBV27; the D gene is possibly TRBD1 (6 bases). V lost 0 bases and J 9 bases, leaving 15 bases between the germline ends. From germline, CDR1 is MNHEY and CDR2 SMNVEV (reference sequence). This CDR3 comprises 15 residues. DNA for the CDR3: TGTGCCAGCAGTTTATCGTTCGGGCAGGGGAGTGAGCAGTTCTTC. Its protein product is CASSLSFGQGSEQFF.

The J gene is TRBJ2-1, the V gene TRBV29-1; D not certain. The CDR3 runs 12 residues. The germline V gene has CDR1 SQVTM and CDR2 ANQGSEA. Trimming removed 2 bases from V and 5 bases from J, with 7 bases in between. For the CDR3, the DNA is TGCAGCGTTGAAAGGGAAGACAATGAGCAGTTCTTC. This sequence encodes CSVEREDNEQFF.

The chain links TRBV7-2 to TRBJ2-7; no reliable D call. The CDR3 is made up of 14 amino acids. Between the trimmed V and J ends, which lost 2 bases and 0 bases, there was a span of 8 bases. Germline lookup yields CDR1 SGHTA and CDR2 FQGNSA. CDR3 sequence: CASSLIHTSYEQYF. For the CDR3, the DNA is TGTGCCAGCAGCTTAATTCACACCTCCTACGAGCAGTACTTC. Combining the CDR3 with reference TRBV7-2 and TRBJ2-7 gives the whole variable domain GAGVSQSPSNKVTEKGKDVELRCDPISGHTALYWYRQSLGQGLEFLIYFQGNSAPDKSGLPSDRFSAERTGGSVSTLTIQRTQQEDSAVYLCASSLIHTSYEQYFGPGTRLTVT.

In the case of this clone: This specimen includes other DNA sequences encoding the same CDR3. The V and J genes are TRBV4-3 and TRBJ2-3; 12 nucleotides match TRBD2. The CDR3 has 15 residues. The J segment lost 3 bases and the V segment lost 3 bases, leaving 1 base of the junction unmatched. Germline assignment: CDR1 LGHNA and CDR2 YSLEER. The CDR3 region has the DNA TGCGCCAGCAGCCAGCTAGCGGGGGGGACAGATACGCAGTATTTT. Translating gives CASSQLAGGTDTQYF.

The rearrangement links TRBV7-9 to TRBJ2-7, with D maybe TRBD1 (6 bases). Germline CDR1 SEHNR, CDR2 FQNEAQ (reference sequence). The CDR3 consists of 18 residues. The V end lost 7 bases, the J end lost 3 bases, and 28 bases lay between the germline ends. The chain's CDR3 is CASINTKEYRDRGYEQYF. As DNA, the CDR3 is TGTGCCAGCATCAACACCAAAGAATACAGGGACCGGGGCTACGAGCAGTACTTC.

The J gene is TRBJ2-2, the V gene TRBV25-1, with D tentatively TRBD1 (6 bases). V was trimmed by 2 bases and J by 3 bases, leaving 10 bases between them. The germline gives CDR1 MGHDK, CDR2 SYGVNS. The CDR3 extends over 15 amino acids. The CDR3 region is CASSEAGTYTGELFF. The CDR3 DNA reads TGTGCCAGCAGTGAAGCCGGGACATACACCGGGGAGCTGTTTTTT.

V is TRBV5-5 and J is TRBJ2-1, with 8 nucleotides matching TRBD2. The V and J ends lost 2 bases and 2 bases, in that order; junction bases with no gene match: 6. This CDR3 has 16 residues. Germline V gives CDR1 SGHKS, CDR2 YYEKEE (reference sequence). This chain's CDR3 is CASSFSLAATYNEQFF. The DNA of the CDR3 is TGTGCCAGCAGCTTCTCACTAGCGGCAACCTACAATGAGCAGTTCTTC.

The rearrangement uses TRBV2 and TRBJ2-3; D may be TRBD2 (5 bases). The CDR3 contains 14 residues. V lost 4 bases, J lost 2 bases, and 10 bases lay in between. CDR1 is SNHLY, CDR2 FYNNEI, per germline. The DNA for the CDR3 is TGTGCCAGCAGTGCCGGGGAGATCACAGATACGCAGTATTTT. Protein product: CASSAGEITDTQYF.

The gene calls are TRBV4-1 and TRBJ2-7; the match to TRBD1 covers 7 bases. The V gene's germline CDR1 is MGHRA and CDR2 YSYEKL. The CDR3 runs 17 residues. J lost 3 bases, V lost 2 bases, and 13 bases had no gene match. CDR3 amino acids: CASSQQGGDRVFYEQYF. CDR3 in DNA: TGCGCCAGCAGCCAACAGGGCGGAGACAGGGTCTTCTACGAGCAGTACTTC.